This T cell receptor (beta chain) is from a study of Graves' ophthalmopathy and Graves' hyperthyroidism. Findings and limits, study-wide: For separating ophthalmopathy from stable hyperthyroidism, a 13-signature model gave 85% to 90% sensitivity and roughly 79% specificity.

Moderately to severely active ophthalmopathy under 3 months, CAS at least 3, NOSPECS at least 4. Orbital computed tomography, thyroid ultrasound, TRAb, serum thyroxine and clinical symptoms formed the basis of diagnosis. Someone took the PBMCs out of more than 8.5 ml of fresh peripheral blood. This clonotype was picked up many times. Its specificity is not known. CDR3 regions of TCR beta were amplified from RNA transcripts. First-round RT-PCR used HTBI primers; second-round multiplex PCR followed. TCRdb analysed the multiplex PCR reads with MiXCR anew, one entry per CDR3 protein. The data hold 350,000 to 450,000 distinct CDR3 sequences, with 15% to 20% observed a single time. V lost 0 bases, J lost 7 bases, and 14 bases lay in between. This CDR3 region has 16 residues. Germline CDR1 SGHDT, CDR2 YYEEEE.

V and J are TRBV5-6 and TRBJ1-6; no clear D gene. The TCR originated in a woman aged 18-29 years with Graves' ophthalmopathy. Source material: peripheral blood. CDR3 DNA sequence: TGTGCCAGCAGCTTGGAGGAGGGAGGCTACAATTCACCCCTCCACTTT. It is translated as CASSLEEGGYNSPLHF.